The 15 T cell receptor beta chains in this list originate from one sample, sequenced in a study of lymphopenia after photon versus proton radiotherapy. Assay used: immunoSEQ multiplex PCR; TCRdb lists only in-frame clones, some missing. The sample has 77,000 or so clones; more than 70% are singletons. This specimen consisted of peripheral blood, obtained from a patient treated with proton-based radiotherapy. Receptor source: a man aged 55 to 70 with pancreatic cancer.

This rearrangement joins TRBV2 to TRBJ1-3; 7 positions agree with TRBD1. In germline, CDR1 is SNHLY, CDR2 FYNNEI. This CDR3 comprises 13 residues. Losses at the gene ends were 6 bases for V and 4 bases for J; bases not matched to a gene: 3. CDR3 loop: CASRTGAGNTIYF. The CDR3, as DNA: TGTGCCAGCAGAACAGGGGCGGGAAACACCATATATTTT. Supplemented by reference TRBV2 and TRBJ1-3, the full variable domain reads EPEVTQTPSHQVTQMGQEVILRCVPISNHLYFYWYRQILGQKVEFLVSFYNNEISEKSEIFDDQFSVERPDGSNFTLKIRSTKLEDSAMYFCASRTGAGNTIYFGEGSWLTVV.

A word on this clone: Additional DNA sequences in this sample encode the identical CDR3. V is TRBV7-9 and J is TRBJ2-1; D not resolved. The CDR3 contains 11 residues. V lost 3 bases, J lost 7 bases, and 4 bases lay in between. Germline CDR1 and CDR2: SEHNR and FQNEAQ (reference sequence). In DNA form, the CDR3 reads TGTGCCAGCAGCTTTGGGAATGAGCAGTTCTTC. This gives the protein CASSFGNEQFF.

In DNA form, the CDR3 reads TGTGCCATCAGTGATCAAGGGGGATACGAGCAGTACTTC. Residues: CAISDQGGYEQYF. The chain is built from TRBV10-3 and TRBJ2-7; D is possibly TRBD1 (6 bases). The V gene's germline CDR1 is ENHRY and CDR2 SYGVKD. The length of the CDR3 is 13 residues. Trimming removed 3 bases at V and 4 bases at J, with 10 bases between.

The CDR3 region is CASSFGQGPYNEQFF. The DNA for the CDR3 is TGTGCCAGCAGCTTTGGCCAGGGCCCCTACAATGAGCAGTTCTTC. The chain employs TRBV11-3 and TRBJ2-1; TRBD1 might be the D (5 bases). The germline V gene has CDR1 SGHNT and CDR2 YENEEA. This CDR3 region has 15 residues. V was pared by 3 bases and J by 2 bases, with 11 bases between.

The J gene is TRBJ1-2, the V gene TRBV5-8; D gene uncertain. There are 13 residues in the CDR3. V gave up 3 bases and J gave up 7 bases, with 13 bases separating them. Germline CDR1 SGHTS, CDR2 YDEGEE. This CDR3 reads CASSWIRGSGYTF. As DNA, the CDR3 is TGTGCCAGCAGCTGGATCCGGGGAAGTGGCTACACCTTC. Combining the CDR3 with reference TRBV5-8 and TRBJ1-2 gives the whole variable domain EAGVTQSPTHLIKTRGQQATLRCSPISGHTSVYWYQQALGLGLQFLLWYDEGEERNRGNFPPRFSGRQFPNYSSELNVNALELEDSALYLCASSWIRGSGYTFGSGTRLTVV.

This chain uses TRBV15 with TRBJ2-3, with 8 bases fitting TRBD2. The junction had 6 bases not matched to a gene; V was cut back by 5 bases and J by 2 bases. This CDR3 comprises 15 residues. CDR1 is LNHNV and CDR2 is YYDKDF in the germline V gene (reference sequence). For the CDR3, the DNA is TGTGCCACCAGCCCGGGCGGGAGGCACACAGATACGCAGTATTTT. Residues: CATSPGGRHTDTQYF.

The chain joins TRBV29-1 to TRBJ2-2; D is perhaps TRBD1 (6 bases). Germline V gene lookup returns CDR1 SQVTM and CDR2 ANQGSEA. V was pared by 7 bases and J by 5 bases, with 20 bases between. The CDR3 covers 15 residues. The chain's CDR3 is CSARGWPGATGELFF. In nucleotides, the CDR3 is TGCAGCGCCCGAGGTTGGCCAGGGGCAACCGGGGAGCTGTTTTTT.

The gene calls are TRBV18 and TRBJ1-1, with TRBD1 matching 7 bases. CDR3 size: 13 residues. The V gene end was trimmed by 3 bases and the J gene end by 5 bases; junction bases not matched to a gene: 3. CDR1 KGHSH and CDR2 LQKENI come from the germline V gene. CDR3 protein: CASSPQGGTEAFF. DNA of the CDR3: TGTGCCAGCTCACCGCAGGGGGGGACTGAAGCTTTCTTT.

The chain employs TRBV28 and TRBJ1-3, with D uncertain. V gave up 3 bases and J gave up 8 bases, with 11 bases separating them. In germline, CDR1 is MDHEN, CDR2 SYDVKM. There are 13 residues in the CDR3. The CDR3 DNA reads TGTGCCAGCAGTTTTGGAGGGTTCGACACCATATATTTT. Amino acids: CASSFGGFDTIYF.

The gene calls are TRBV19 and TRBJ1-1; TRBD1 is a possible D gene (5 bases). Germline V CDR1 and CDR2: LNHDA, SQIVND (reference sequence). There are 13 residues in the CDR3. V lost 5 bases to trimming and J lost 3 bases, with 10 bases between them. The CDR3: CASSSKGYTEAFF. The CDR3 DNA reads TGTGCCAGTAGTTCAAAGGGGTACACTGAAGCTTTCTTT. Full variable domain (outside the CDR3, taken from reference TRBV19 and TRBJ1-1): DGGITQSPKYLFRKEGQNVTLSCEQNLNHDAMYWYRQDPGQGLRLIYYSQIVNDFQKGDIAEGYSVSREKKESFPLTVTSAQKNPTAFYLCASSSKGYTEAFFGQGTRLTVV.

The chain is built from TRBV23-1 and TRBJ2-5; 9 bases map to TRBD1. TRBV23-1 is designated an ORF whose function remains uncertain. This CDR3 region has 18 residues. J gave up 4 bases and V 4 bases, and 16 bases lay outside the gene matches. The CDR3 DNA reads TGCGCCAGCAGTCCGAACGAGGGACAGGGTGTGTTTTCAGAGACCCAGTACTTC. Translated: CASSPNEGQGVFSETQYF.

The rearrangement links TRBV28 to TRBJ1-3; D call uncertain. This CDR3 is 15 amino acids long. Looked up from germline, CDR1 is MDHEN and CDR2 is SYDVKM. Trimming cost V 3 bases and J 3 bases, with 12 bases left between them. The CDR3 sequence is CASSLSGVFGNTIYF. The CDR3 bases are TGTGCCAGCAGTTTGAGTGGGGTTTTTGGAAACACCATATATTTT.

CDR3 sequence: CASSFEPSSGNTIYF. CDR3 DNA sequence: TGTGCCAGCAGTTTCGAGCCTTCTTCTGGAAACACCATATATTTT. The chain joins TRBV28 to TRBJ1-3, with D hard to call. The CDR3 spans 15 residues. Trimming removed 3 bases at V and 1 base at J, with 10 bases between. Germline V lookup: CDR1 MDHEN, CDR2 SYDVKM.

V and J are TRBV6-6 and TRBJ2-7; D gene uncertain. Germline V gene data show CDR1 as MNHNY and CDR2 as SVGAGI (reference sequence). Trimming stripped 6 bases from V and 1 base from J, with 13 bases between. CDR3 length: 14 amino acids. CDR3 loop: CASSQATGSYEQYF. In DNA, the CDR3 is TGTGCCAGCAGCCAGGCAACCGGTTCCTACGAGCAGTACTTC.

There are a few counts of this clone. The genes are TRBV9 and TRBJ1-6; no clear D. Trimming left V 4 bases short and J 2 bases short, with 1 base between. This CDR3 has 12 amino acids. Germline lookup yields CDR1 SGDLS and CDR2 YYNGEE. The CDR3 loop is CASSPYNSPLHF. In DNA form, the CDR3 reads TGTGCCAGCAGCCCCTATAATTCACCCCTCCACTTT.